This T cell receptor beta chain originates from a study of blood T cells in healthy people across ages. Study in general: Template switching recovered approximately one barcoded beta molecule for every two T cells.

A second PCR of roughly 6 to 12 cycles used a sample-barcoded 5' primer and a J-beta primer mix. In TCRdb, the 5' RACE reads were re-called with MiXCR into one record per CDR3 protein. The sample consists of roughly 800,000 distinct CDR3 sequences, around 25% of them appearing once. The CDR3 extends over 15 amino acids. Trimming at V came to 7 bases and at J to 0 bases, leaving 8 bases not matched to a gene. CDR1 and CDR2 (germline): MGHDK, SYGVNS. A further study also used this sample, focusing on T cells of mothers and their children. That study adds: Each mother yielded more than 10 million TCR beta CDR3 reads. Each child yielded approximately 2.9 million reads.

The V and J genes are TRBV25-1 and TRBJ2-7, with 8 nucleotides matching TRBD1. The sequenced material came from blood. This sequence originates from a boy between 10 and 17 years old in good health. The CDR3 nucleotides read TGTGCCAGCAACGTCCGGACAGGGATCTCCTACGAGCAGTACTTC. Its translation: CASNVRTGISYEQYF.